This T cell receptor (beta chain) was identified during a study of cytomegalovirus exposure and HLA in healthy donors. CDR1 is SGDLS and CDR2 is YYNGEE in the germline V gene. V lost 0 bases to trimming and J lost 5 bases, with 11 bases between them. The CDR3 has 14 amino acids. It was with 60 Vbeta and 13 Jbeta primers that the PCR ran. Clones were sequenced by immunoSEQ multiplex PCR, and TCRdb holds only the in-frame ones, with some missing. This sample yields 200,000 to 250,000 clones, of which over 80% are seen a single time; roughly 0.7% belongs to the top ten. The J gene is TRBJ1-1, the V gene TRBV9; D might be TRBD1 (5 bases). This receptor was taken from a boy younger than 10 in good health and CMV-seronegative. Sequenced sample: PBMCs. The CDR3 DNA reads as TGTGCCAGCAGCGTAGTGGGGGGGAGAACTGAAGCTTTCTTT. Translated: CASSVVGGRTEAFF.